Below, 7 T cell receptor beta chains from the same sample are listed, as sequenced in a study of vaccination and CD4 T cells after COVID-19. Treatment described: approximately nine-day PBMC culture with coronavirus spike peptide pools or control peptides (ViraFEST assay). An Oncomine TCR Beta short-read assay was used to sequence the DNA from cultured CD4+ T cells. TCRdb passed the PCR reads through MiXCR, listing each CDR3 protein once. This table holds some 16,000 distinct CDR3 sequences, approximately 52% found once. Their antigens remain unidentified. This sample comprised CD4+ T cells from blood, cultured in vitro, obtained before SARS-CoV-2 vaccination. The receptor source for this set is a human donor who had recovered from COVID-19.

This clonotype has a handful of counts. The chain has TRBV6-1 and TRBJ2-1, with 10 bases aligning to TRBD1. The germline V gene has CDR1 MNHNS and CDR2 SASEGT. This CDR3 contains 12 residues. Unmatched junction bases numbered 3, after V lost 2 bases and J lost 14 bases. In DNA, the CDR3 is TGTGCCAGCAGTGAAACCGGGACAGGGGAGTTCTTC. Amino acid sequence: CASSETGTGEFF.

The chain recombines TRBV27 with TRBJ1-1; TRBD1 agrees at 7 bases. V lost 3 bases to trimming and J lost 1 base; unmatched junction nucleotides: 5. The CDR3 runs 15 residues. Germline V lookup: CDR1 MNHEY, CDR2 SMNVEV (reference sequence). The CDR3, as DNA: TGTGCCAGCAGTTTGGTGGGGACAGCGAACACTGAAGCTTTCTTT. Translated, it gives CASSLVGTANTEAFF.

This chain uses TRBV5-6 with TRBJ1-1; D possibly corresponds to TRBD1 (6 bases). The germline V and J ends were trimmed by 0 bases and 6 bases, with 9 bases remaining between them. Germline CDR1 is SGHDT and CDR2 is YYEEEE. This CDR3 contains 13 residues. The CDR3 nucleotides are TGTGCCAGCAGCTTGGGACAGGTAGCTGAAGCTTTCTTT. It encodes CASSLGQVAEAFF.

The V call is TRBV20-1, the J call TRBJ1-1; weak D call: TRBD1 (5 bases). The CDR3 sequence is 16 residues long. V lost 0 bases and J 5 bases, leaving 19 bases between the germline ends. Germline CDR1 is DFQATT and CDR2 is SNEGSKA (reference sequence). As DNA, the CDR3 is TGCAGTGCTAGAGACCCAGTTGGGGGGACGGGGACTGAAGCTTTCTTT. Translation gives CSARDPVGGTGTEAFF.

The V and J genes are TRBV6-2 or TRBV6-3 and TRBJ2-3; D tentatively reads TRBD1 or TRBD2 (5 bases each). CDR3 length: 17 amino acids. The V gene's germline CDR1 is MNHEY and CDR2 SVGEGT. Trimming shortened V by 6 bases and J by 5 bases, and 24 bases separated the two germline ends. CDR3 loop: CASRPLGEDTVRDTQYF. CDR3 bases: TGTGCCAGCAGACCTCTGGGGGAAGATACAGTAAGAGATACGCAGTATTTT.

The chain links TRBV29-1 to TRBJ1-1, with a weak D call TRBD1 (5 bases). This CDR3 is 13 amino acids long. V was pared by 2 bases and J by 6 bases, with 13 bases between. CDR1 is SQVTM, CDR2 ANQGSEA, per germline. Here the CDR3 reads CSVEQVSGAEAFF. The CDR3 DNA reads TGCAGCGTTGAACAGGTCTCGGGGGCTGAAGCTTTCTTT.

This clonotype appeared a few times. The CDR3: CASSFFGTEAFF. The CDR3 nucleotides are TGTGCCAGCAGCTTTTTCGGCACTGAAGCTTTCTTT. The chain couples TRBV11-2 to TRBJ1-1; D is unclear. Trimming removed 3 bases from V and 4 bases from J, with 6 bases in between. From germline, CDR1 is SGHAT and CDR2 FQNNGV. The CDR3 contains 12 residues.